What follows describes a single T cell receptor (beta chain). Its antigen remains unknown. The data belong to a study of T cell responses to AZD1222 COVID-19 vaccine. Study outcomes and limitations: Clonal diversity was possibly underestimated; the donors were predominantly white British and more often female. Repertoire sampling was restricted to post-peak T cell response timepoints.

The CDR3 runs 13 residues. Germline lookup yields CDR1 SQVTM and CDR2 ANQGSEA. V shed 4 bases and J shed 4 bases, with 13 bases lying between them. TCRdb keeps only in-frame clones here, not all; method: immunoSEQ multiplex PCR. The table records approximately 150,000 clones, 75% to 95% of them present only once. The receptor's source is an adult who received the AZD1222 COVID-19 vaccine. Sequenced material: peripheral blood, taken 28 days after the second AZD1222 dose. The rearrangement joins TRBV29-1 to TRBJ1-2; D gene unclear. CDR3 sequence reads: CSVVTPHLYGYTF. CDR3 bases: TGCAGCGTTGTGACACCTCATCTCTATGGCTACACCTTC.